The entry below gives a single T cell receptor beta chain sequence along with its context. It was during active infection that Seattle patients were enrolled and then longitudinally followed. Per the study methods: The assay estimated nucleated cells by amplifying reference gene primers. Profiling relied on immunoSEQ multiplex PCR, and the TCRdb table lists in-frame clones only, not all of them. V and J calls and clone size are as listed in that table; D and trimming were resolved from the DNA. The table records around 480,000 clones, approximately 90% of them present only once. The data are from a study of blood T cell repertoires in COVID-19. The overall study: COVID-19 samples, acute and convalescent, were from the United States, Italy and Spain. PBMCs, B-cell-depleted T cells, or T cells provided the cDNA or gDNA that made up the material.

The CDR3 loop spans 16 amino acids. Germline lookup yields CDR1 SGHTA and CDR2 FQGNSA. Unmatched junction bases numbered 10, after V lost 4 bases and J lost 6 bases. The chain links TRBV7-2 to TRBJ2-3; the match to TRBD1 covers 10 bases. Sequenced input: peripheral blood. This sequence was found in a woman aged 45-65 years with COVID-19, enrolled during active disease. The CDR3 spells CASSSVGTGAADTQYF. CDR3 sequence (DNA): TGTGCCAGCAGCTCGGTAGGGACAGGGGCGGCGGATACGCAGTATTTT.